This entry lists 28 T cell receptor beta chains sequenced from one sample in a study of blood T cells in healthy people across ages. With a J-beta primer mix and a sample-barcoded 5' primer, a second PCR ran about 7 to 12 cycles. TCRdb reprocessed the 5' RACE reads with MiXCR, giving one entry per CDR3 protein. The sample shows approximately 600,000 distinct CDR3 sequences, roughly 50% of them seen only once. Specimen: blood. Source of these receptors: a man between 60 and 70 years old in good health.

As regards this clonotype: One junction end disagrees with the germline gene, perhaps due to a read error. DNA of the CDR3: TGTGCCGGCAGTGCATGGGGGACTAGCGGGGGGAGGGAGCAGTTCTTC. Protein sequence: CAGSAWGTSGGREQFF. V is TRBV12-3 or TRBV12-4 and J is TRBJ2-1; TRBD2 aligns across 15 bases. The CDR3 extends over 16 amino acids.

V usage is TRBV4-1 and J usage is TRBJ1-1; no definite D call. Germline CDR1 reads MGHRA; CDR2 reads YSYEKL. CDR3 length: 16 residues. Trimming removed 3 bases at V and 4 bases at J, with 18 bases between. CDR3 sequence: CASSHPARFQTTEAFF. CDR3 DNA: TGCGCCAGCAGCCACCCAGCCAGGTTCCAGACCACTGAAGCTTTCTTT.

V and J are TRBV28 and TRBJ2-3; 14 nucleotides agree with TRBD2. The CDR3 contains 20 residues. J gave up 2 bases and V 5 bases, and 15 bases lay outside the gene matches. Germline lookup yields CDR1 MDHEN and CDR2 SYDVKM. In nucleotides, the CDR3 is TGTGCCAGCAGTCCCGCACCCCAAGGGACTAGCGGGGGCTTCACAGATACGCAGTATTTT. Translated, it gives CASSPAPQGTSGGFTDTQYF.

This clonotype was seen more than once but under ten times. The chain joins TRBV21-1 to TRBJ2-7; the tabulated D call, TRBD1, remains unverified against the DNA. TRBV21-1 is noted as a pseudogene. The CDR3 has 14 amino acids. The CDR3 DNA sequence: TGTGCCAGCACCACACCAGGGGTCTCCTACGAGCAGTACTTC. It encodes CASTTPGVSYEQYF.

The chain is built from TRBV12-3 or TRBV12-4 and TRBJ2-1, with TRBD1 matching over 11 bases. The V and J ends lost 6 bases and 8 bases, in that order; junction bases with no gene match: 9. There are 15 residues in the CDR3. The DNA of the CDR3 is TGTGCCAGCAGCTTCCGGACAGGGGGCTTGGATGAGCAGTTCTTC. Protein product: CASSFRTGGLDEQFF.

This clonotype was recorded at least ten times. The chain uses TRBV7-8 and TRBJ2-1; D ambiguous. The CDR3 length is 13 residues. Germline CDR1 is SGHVS and CDR2 is FQNEAQ. The V gene lost 0 bases and the J gene lost 2 bases, with 2 bases spanning the gap. The DNA of the CDR3 is TGTGCCAGCAGCTTAGCGGCCTACAATGAGCAGTTCTTC. It codes for CASSLAAYNEQFF.

This rearrangement joins TRBV29-1 to TRBJ2-5; either TRBD1 or TRBD2 may fit D (6 bases each). The V gene lost 1 base and the J gene lost 7 bases, with 10 bases spanning the gap. Per the germline V gene, CDR1 is SQVTM and CDR2 is ANQGSEA. CDR3 size: 12 residues. The CDR3 loop reads CSVEVGGRTQYF. Here the CDR3 DNA reads TGCAGCGTTGAAGTAGGGGGGCGGACCCAGTACTTC.

The chain links TRBV3-1 to TRBJ2-4; D perhaps matches TRBD2 (5 bases). With the DNA end fitting TRBJ2-7 better, the J assignment may be wrong. The germline CDR1 and CDR2 sequences are LGHDT and YNNKEL (reference sequence). This CDR3 contains 13 residues. CDR3 coding DNA: TGTGCCAGCAGCCAGCAGGTGGGGAGCGAGCAGTACTTC. It is translated as CASSQQVGSEQYF.

The V and J genes are TRBV6-2 or TRBV6-3 and TRBJ2-1; D unresolved. There are 13 residues in the CDR3. Germline values: CDR1 MNHEY, CDR2 SVGEGT. Trimming removed 2 bases at V and 0 bases at J, with 2 bases between. The CDR3 DNA reads TGTGCCAGCAGTTACAACTCCTACAATGAGCAGTTCTTC. Translation: CASSYNSYNEQFF.

V gene TRBV2 combines with J gene TRBJ2-5; D unclear. The CDR3 totals 13 residues. V was trimmed by 4 bases and J by 1 base, leaving 7 bases between them. Germline CDR1 reads SNHLY; CDR2 reads FYNNEI. The CDR3 region has the DNA TGTGCCAGCAGTGGAACGTTCCAAGAGACCCAGTACTTC. It is translated as CASSGTFQETQYF. The whole variable domain, filled in from reference TRBV2 and TRBJ2-5, reads EPEVTQTPSHQVTQMGQEVILRCVPISNHLYFYWYRQILGQKVEFLVSFYNNEISEKSEIFDDQFSVERPDGSNFTLKIRSTKLEDSAMYFCASSGTFQETQYFGPGTRLLVL.

This rearrangement joins TRBV4-2 to TRBJ1-5; D is possibly TRBD1 (6 bases). The CDR3 extends over 16 amino acids. Trimming pared 6 bases from V and 2 bases from J, leaving 17 bases between. From germline, CDR1 is LGHNA and CDR2 YNFKEQ. The CDR3 is CASRRGGGGGNQPQHF. CDR3 bases: TGTGCCAGCAGACGAGGGGGGGGAGGAGGCAATCAGCCCCAGCATTTT.

The genes are TRBV12-3 or TRBV12-4 and TRBJ2-3, with no clear D. With 3 bases removed from V and 6 bases from J, the gap between germline ends came to 7 bases. There are 12 residues in the CDR3. The CDR3 DNA reads as TGTGCCAGCAGTTTTAGGGCCGATACGCAGTATTTT. Residues: CASSFRADTQYF.

This clonotype was picked up a small number of times. The chain has TRBV29-1 and TRBJ1-4, with D tentatively TRBD1 (5 bases). V shed 4 bases and J shed 5 bases, with 11 bases lying between them. This CDR3 contains 13 residues. The germline V gene encodes CDR1 SQVTM and CDR2 ANQGSEA. In DNA, the CDR3 is TGCAGCGTTGGTGGGACCCCCAATGAAAAACTGTTTTTT. Translated: CSVGGTPNEKLFF. The full variable domain, rest sourced from reference TRBV29-1 and TRBJ1-4, is SAVISQKPSRDICQRGTSLTIQCQVDSQVTMMFWYRQQPGQSLTLIATANQGSEATYESGFVIDKFPISRPNLTFSTLTVSNMSPEDSSIYLCSVGGTPNEKLFFGSGTQLSVL.

This rearrangement joins TRBV7-2 to TRBJ2-7; no firm D call. The V gene's germline CDR1 is SGHTA and CDR2 FQGNSA. The CDR3 length is 12 residues. Trimming pared 3 bases from V and 7 bases from J, leaving 10 bases between. CDR3 region: CASSFSSLEQYF. Written as DNA, the CDR3 is TGTGCCAGCAGCTTTAGCTCACTAGAGCAGTACTTC.

V and J are TRBV5-1 and TRBJ1-4, with D possibly TRBD1 on 6 matching bases. V lost 4 bases and J 3 bases, leaving 13 bases between the germline ends. The CDR3 has 15 residues. The germline CDR1 and CDR2 sequences are SGHRS and YFSETQ. The CDR3 nucleotides read TGCGCCAGCAGCGAACAGGGTCTGCCTAATGAAAAACTGTTTTTT. Translating it yields CASSEQGLPNEKLFF.

This clonotype was counted a single time. This chain uses TRBV20-1 with TRBJ2-3; 11 nucleotides agree with TRBD2. The CDR3 is 16 residues long. The V segment lost 6 bases and the J segment 3 bases; nucleotides outside the gene matches: 11. Per the germline V gene, CDR1 is DFQATT and CDR2 is SNEGSKA (reference sequence). This chain's CDR3 is CSAPAAIAGGTDTQYF. CDR3 DNA sequence: TGCAGTGCCCCGGCGGCCATAGCGGGGGGGACAGATACGCAGTATTTT.

The chain carries TRBV28 and TRBJ1-2; D is uncertain. Germline CDR1 is MDHEN and CDR2 is SYDVKM. This CDR3 is 12 amino acids long. V was shortened by 5 bases and J by 5 bases, with 9 bases between the two germline ends. The DNA for the CDR3 is TGTGCCAGCAGTGTTGGAGAATATGGCTACACCTTC. Protein: CASSVGEYGYTF.

In the case of this clonotype: A read error may be the cause here, since a much bigger clone is one base away. Here the CDR3 reads CTSSHDRGPQPQHF. CDR3 DNA: TGTACCAGCAGCCACGACAGGGGGCCTCAGCCCCAGCATTTT. The gene calls are TRBV6-6 and TRBJ1-5; 10 positions match TRBD1. Germline loops: CDR1 MNHNY, CDR2 SVGAGI (reference sequence). This CDR3 region has 14 residues.

This chain uses TRBV10-3 with TRBJ2-5, with 9 bases aligning to TRBD1. The germline gives CDR1 ENHRY, CDR2 SYGVKD. This CDR3 has 13 residues. V was clipped by 6 bases and J by 4 bases; unmatched bases: 3. The CDR3 region is CAIRPGQGETQYF. The CDR3 DNA sequence: TGTGCCATCAGACCGGGACAGGGAGAGACCCAGTACTTC.

This clonotype was counted a few times. The V gene is TRBV9, the J gene TRBJ2-7, with D unclear. This CDR3 region has 15 residues. Germline CDR1 SGDLS, CDR2 YYNGEE. Trimming removed 0 bases from V and 3 bases from J, with 13 bases in between. DNA for the CDR3: TGTGCCAGCAGCGTAGGGGTAGCCGCAATCTACGAGCAGTACTTC. Protein product: CASSVGVAAIYEQYF. Drawing the rest from reference TRBV9 and TRBJ2-7, the complete variable domain is DSGVTQTPKHLITATGQRVTLRCSPRSGDLSVYWYQQSLDQGLQFLIQYYNGEERAKGNILERFSAQQFPDLHSELNLSSLELGDSALYFCASSVGVAAIYEQYFGPGTRLTVT.

This clonotype was recorded at least ten times. The chain links TRBV29-1 to TRBJ2-1; perhaps TRBD1 as D (6 bases). CDR3 size: 12 residues. Germline V lookup: CDR1 SQVTM, CDR2 ANQGSEA. Trimming took 3 bases from V and 6 from J, leaving 9 bases between them. CDR3 sequence reads: CSVDNRVNEQFF. The DNA for the CDR3 is TGCAGCGTTGATAACAGGGTCAATGAGCAGTTCTTC.

The J gene is TRBJ2-1, the V gene TRBV12-5; D possibly uses TRBD1 or TRBD2 (7 bases each). The CDR3 runs to 16 residues. Germline CDR1 is LGHNT and CDR2 is FRNRAP. Trimming shortened V by 6 bases and J by 5 bases, and 20 bases separated the two germline ends. The CDR3 DNA follows: TGTGCTAGTGGGGCGCAGGGGGGGCCGATGGACAATGAGCAGTTCTTC. It specifies CASGAQGGPMDNEQFF.

This clonotype occurred many times. The chain joins TRBV2 to TRBJ1-1; D not certain. CDR1 SNHLY and CDR2 FYNNEI come from the germline V gene. CDR3 length: 12 amino acids. V lost 4 bases and J lost 5, with 8 bases in between. CDR3 in DNA: TGTGCCAGCAGTGTCGAGCTAACTGAAGCTTTCTTT. This sequence encodes CASSVELTEAFF.

The sample holds a few counts of this clonotype. The genes are TRBV12-3 or TRBV12-4 and TRBJ2-1, with D unresolved. With 3 bases removed from V and 10 bases from J, the gap between germline ends came to 10 bases. The length of the CDR3 is 12 residues. CDR3 in DNA: TGTGCCAGCAGTTTGATTGGTAGGGAGCAGTTCTTC. Translation gives CASSLIGREQFF.

The chain has TRBV7-2 and TRBJ1-2; unclear D gene. Germline V gene data show CDR1 as SGHTA and CDR2 as FQGNSA. This CDR3 is built from 14 residues. V shed 1 base and J shed 2 bases, with 8 bases lying between them. CDR3 sequence: CASSLDPVNYGYTF. The DNA of the CDR3 is TGTGCCAGCAGCTTAGATCCGGTGAACTATGGCTACACCTTC.

This clonotype was seen a few times. J is TRBJ1-2 and V is TRBV29-1; TRBD1 aligns across 12 bases. V lost 5 bases to trimming and J lost 4 bases; unmatched junction nucleotides: 5. Germline V gene data show CDR1 as SQVTM and CDR2 as ANQGSEA. This CDR3 comprises 14 residues. DNA of the CDR3: TGCAGCGTTTCCGGGACAGGGGGCGGCTATGGCTACACCTTC. The encoded protein is CSVSGTGGGYGYTF.

CDR3 bases: TGTGCCAGCAGCTTGGACAGGGGGGGCTATGGCTACACCTTC. Protein product: CASSLDRGGYGYTF. The V gene is TRBV5-8, the J gene TRBJ1-2, with TRBD1 identical over 8 bases. From germline, CDR1 is SGHTS and CDR2 YDEGEE. V gave up 0 bases and J gave up 4 bases; unmatched junction bases: 2. This CDR3 has 14 amino acids.

Only a few counts were recorded for this clonotype. This sequence joins TRBV7-2 and TRBJ1-6, with a tentative D call TRBD1 (6 bases). This CDR3 spans 16 amino acids. Per the germline V gene, CDR1 is SGHTA and CDR2 is FQGNSA. V lost 0 bases, J lost 7 bases, and 13 bases lay in between. CDR3 sequence (DNA): TGTGCCAGCAGCTTAGCCTCAGGGGCCCGGAATTCACCCCTCCACTTT. Its translation: CASSLASGARNSPLHF.